Below, 2 T cell receptor beta chains from the same sample are listed, as sequenced in a study of Ad26.COV2.S vaccination and SARS-CoV-2 variants. As for treatment: about 20 received Ad26.COV2.S at low or high dose, single or two shots; 5 received placebo; per-sample allocation not given. On day 63 after the first injection, vaccine and placebo recipients gave samples. The protocol was immunoSEQ multiplex PCR, while the TCRdb copy is restricted to in-frame clones and leaves out a portion. The sample contains about 350,000 clones, around nine tenths of which appear only once. Sequences were derived from peripheral blood, sampled in a trial of Ad26.COV2.S vaccine versus placebo. These receptor sequences come from a person aged 18-65 years who received the Ad26.COV2.S COVID-19 vaccine or a placebo.

This sequence joins TRBV19 and TRBJ2-7; no reliable D call. CDR3 length: 13 amino acids. Germline values: CDR1 LNHDA, CDR2 SQIVND (reference sequence). Trimming cost V 5 bases and J 2 bases, with 10 bases left between them. As DNA, the CDR3 is TGTGCCAGTAGTGTTGCCGGAACCTACGAGCAGTACTTC. Translating gives CASSVAGTYEQYF.

This clone has more than one count but fewer than ten. This rearrangement joins TRBV4-2 to TRBJ2-1; 10 bases are a match to TRBD2. The CDR3 spans 16 residues. The germline V gene has CDR1 LGHNA and CDR2 YNFKEQ. With V trimmed by 4 bases and J by 4 bases, 7 bases remained unmatched. Written as DNA, the CDR3 is TGTGCCAGCAGCCCGGAACTAGCGGGGAGTTACAATGAGCAGTTCTTC. Encoded protein: CASSPELAGSYNEQFF.